This T cell receptor beta chain was found in a study of shared clonotypes between healthy human individuals. At the level of the study: Researchers assigned three CD4 naive, three CD4 memory, two CD8 naive and one CD8 memory plate to each donor.

Naive-designated CD8 cells lacked CD45RO, were positively enriched for CCR7, and omitted terminally differentiated effector memory CD45RA+ cells. Donors comprised healthy HIV-negative adults lacking recent acute infections or vaccinations. With respect to this clone: What it recognizes is unknown.

Broader study findings: The authors expected sequencing depth to affect clonotype sharing among donors. Having only a few donors restricted how much genetic and exposure-history diversity was captured.

Sequencing used immunoSEQ multiplex PCR; TCRdb keeps in-frame clones, though not all of them. In the table there are roughly 650,000 clones, 96% of which are singletons. The V gene lost 4 bases and the J gene lost 0 bases, with 12 bases spanning the gap. The germline V gene encodes CDR1 MDHEN and CDR2 SYDVKM. The CDR3 consists of 16 residues. The sequence came from a woman aged 30 to 39 in good health. Material: naive CD8+ T cells sorted from blood. The V gene is TRBV28, the J gene TRBJ2-2; D ambiguous. The CDR3 DNA reads TGTGCCAGCAGTTCCCCCAGCGACGCGAACACCGGGGAGCTGTTTTTT. It specifies CASSSPSDANTGELFF.